The 16 T cell receptor beta chains presented below share a single source sample, sequenced in a study of T cell changes during pregnancy in multiple sclerosis. Data came from immunoSEQ multiplex PCR; TCRdb stores just in-frame clones and leaves some out. The sample comprises 99,000 or so clones, about 94% of which are singletons, and about 0.95% rests with the top ten. The source material was peripheral blood, sampled after pregnancy. The receptor set was obtained from a female donor with multiple sclerosis, enrolled in a pregnancy study.

The chain links TRBV18 to TRBJ1-2, with D possibly TRBD1 on 6 matching bases. This CDR3 has 16 amino acids. Per germline, CDR1 KGHSH and CDR2 LQKENI. The V end was cut by 2 bases, the J end by 2 bases, with 15 bases between. This chain's CDR3 is CASSPRAGAENYGYTF. The CDR3 DNA sequence: TGTGCCAGCTCACCAAGGGCAGGGGCAGAGAACTATGGCTACACCTTC.

The V gene is TRBV2, the J gene TRBJ2-2, with D perhaps matching TRBD1 (6 bases). V shed 5 bases and J shed 4 bases, with 17 bases lying between them. The CDR3 has 16 amino acids. Per germline, CDR1 SNHLY and CDR2 FYNNEI. The CDR3 loop is CASSFDRSARTGELFF. DNA for the CDR3: TGTGCCAGCAGTTTTGACAGGTCGGCGCGCACCGGGGAGCTGTTTTTT.

The chain recombines TRBV7-9 with TRBJ2-1, with TRBD1 matching over 11 bases. CDR1 is SEHNR, CDR2 FQNEAQ, per germline (reference sequence). The CDR3 sequence is 15 residues long. J lost 6 bases, V lost 5 bases, and 6 bases had no gene match. CDR3 in amino acids: CASSLGQGAGNEQFF. CDR3 nucleotides: TGTGCCAGCAGCCTAGGACAGGGGGCTGGCAATGAGCAGTTCTTC. The full variable domain, with the rest looked up from reference TRBV7-9 and TRBJ2-1, is DTGVSQNPRHKITKRGQNVTFRCDPISEHNRLYWYRQTLGQGPEFLTYFQNEAQLEKSRLLSDRFSAERPKGSFSTLEIQRTEQGDSAMYLCASSLGQGAGNEQFFGPGTRLTVL.

The chain carries TRBV6-4 and TRBJ2-1; TRBD2 matches 7 bases. This CDR3 is built from 14 residues. V shed 0 bases, J shed 10 bases, and the junction held 6 bases outside the gene matches. The germline V gene encodes CDR1 MRHNA and CDR2 SNTAGT. The CDR3, as DNA: TGTGCCAGCAGTGACTCCAGCCATAGCGGGGAGCAGTTCTTC. It yields the protein CASSDSSHSGEQFF.

This rearrangement joins TRBV27 to TRBJ2-1, with 7 bases identical to TRBD1. Unmatched junction bases numbered 7, after V lost 6 bases and J lost 5 bases. This CDR3 has 14 residues. Germline CDR1 is MNHEY and CDR2 is SMNVEV (reference sequence). CDR3 coding DNA: TGTGCCAGCAGACCACGGACAGGAAACAATGAGCAGTTCTTC. Residues: CASRPRTGNNEQFF.

Written as DNA, the CDR3 is TGCGCCAGCAGCCCCTACAGGGGGCTGAATGAAAAACTGTTTTTT. Amino acids: CASSPYRGLNEKLFF. The chain combines TRBV4-1 with TRBJ1-4, with 9 bases fitting TRBD1. Looked up from germline, CDR1 is MGHRA and CDR2 is YSYEKL. The junction had 5 bases not matched to a gene; V was cut back by 4 bases and J by 5 bases. This CDR3 contains 15 residues.

V usage is TRBV12-5 and J usage is TRBJ2-2; D gene uncertain. This CDR3 has 11 amino acids. V was cut by 6 bases and J by 4 bases, with 3 bases left in between. Germline-derived CDR1 and CDR2 are LGHNT and FRNRAP. The CDR3 protein is CASGSTGELFF. The CDR3 DNA follows: TGTGCTAGTGGCAGCACCGGGGAGCTGTTTTTT.

This chain uses TRBV4-1 with TRBJ2-2, with D perhaps matching TRBD1 (6 bases). Germline V CDR1 and CDR2: MGHRA, YSYEKL. The CDR3 length is 14 residues. Deletions cut 10 bases from V and 4 bases from J, with 16 bases between. The chain's CDR3 is CATGQLYRTGELFF. The CDR3 nucleotides read TGCGCCACCGGACAGCTGTACCGCACCGGGGAGCTGTTTTTT.

The genes are TRBV6-5 and TRBJ2-7; TRBD2 agrees at 8 bases. This CDR3 is 15 amino acids long. V lost 6 bases and J lost 3; bases outside the gene matches: 10. Per germline, CDR1 MNHEY and CDR2 SVGAGI. Here the CDR3 reads CASSRSAGVGYEQYF. In DNA form, the CDR3 reads TGTGCCAGCAGCCGATCAGCGGGGGTCGGCTACGAGCAGTACTTC.

This clone was detected once. V usage is TRBV9 and J usage is TRBJ2-7, with D possibly matching TRBD2 (5 bases). This CDR3 comprises 14 residues. From germline, CDR1 is SGDLS and CDR2 YYNGEE. Trimming stripped 3 bases from V and 2 bases from J, with 12 bases between. This CDR3 is CASSAGLGTYEQYF. CDR3 sequence (DNA): TGTGCCAGCAGCGCCGGACTGGGGACCTACGAGCAGTACTTC.

J is TRBJ2-4 and V is TRBV10-3, with 9 bases aligning to TRBD2. The germline CDR1 and CDR2 sequences are ENHRY and SYGVKD. The CDR3 is 17 amino acids. The J segment lost 6 bases and the V segment lost 0 bases, leaving 9 bases of the junction unmatched. The CDR3 DNA reads as TGTGCCATCAGTGAGTCCGCGGGAGGGCCGGAGAGAAACATTCAGTACTTC. Protein product: CAISESAGGPERNIQYF.

V usage is TRBV2 and J usage is TRBJ2-2, with D tentatively TRBD2 (6 bases). The length of the CDR3 is 13 residues. Germline CDR1 reads SNHLY; CDR2 reads FYNNEI. The germline V and J ends were trimmed by 4 bases and 6 bases, with 9 bases remaining between them. CDR3 nucleotide sequence: TGTGCCAGCAGTGGCGGAGGGGCCGGGGAGCTGTTTTTT. Protein: CASSGGGAGELFF.

This sequence joins TRBV5-1 and TRBJ2-3; D is perhaps TRBD2 (6 bases). In germline, CDR1 is SGHRS, CDR2 YFSETQ. The CDR3 is 15 residues long. The germline V and J ends were trimmed by 2 bases and 4 bases, with 14 bases remaining between them. As DNA, the CDR3 is TGCGCCAGCAGCTTCCGGCGGGATCGGGCAGATACGCAGTATTTT. Translation: CASSFRRDRADTQYF.

The genes are TRBV4-3 and TRBJ2-2; unclear D gene. V dropped 0 bases and J dropped 11 bases, with 16 bases sitting between them. Germline-derived CDR1 and CDR2 are LGHNA and YSLEER. This CDR3 contains 15 residues. The CDR3 is CASSQDAILGAELFF. The CDR3, as DNA: TGCGCCAGCAGCCAAGATGCGATACTCGGAGCCGAGCTGTTTTTT.

The chain employs TRBV5-1 and TRBJ2-1; 13 nucleotides align to TRBD2. V dropped 0 bases and J dropped 5; count of bases not matched to a gene: 8. The CDR3 is 18 residues long. From germline, CDR1 is SGHRS and CDR2 YFSETQ. The CDR3 sequence: CASSLGLAGGAGDNEQFF. The CDR3, as DNA: TGCGCCAGCAGCTTGGGACTAGCGGGAGGAGCAGGGGACAATGAGCAGTTCTTC. Full variable domain (rest looked up from reference TRBV5-1 and TRBJ2-1): KAGVTQTPRYLIKTRGQQVTLSCSPISGHRSVSWYQQTPGQGLQFLFEYFSETQRNKGNFPGRFSGRQFSNSRSEMNVSTLELGDSALYLCASSLGLAGGAGDNEQFFGPGTRLTVL.

The chain uses TRBV5-8 and TRBJ2-1; 7 bases are shared with TRBD2. V lost 7 bases to trimming and J lost 1 base; unmatched junction nucleotides: 8. CDR1 and CDR2 from the germline V gene are SGHTS and YDEGEE. There are 15 residues in the CDR3. The CDR3 sequence: CASGRAGRSYNEQFF. CDR3 in DNA: TGTGCCAGCGGCCGAGCGGGAAGGTCCTACAATGAGCAGTTCTTC.